These T cell receptor beta chains were read from a single sample in a study of cytomegalovirus exposure and HLA in healthy donors. The method was immunoSEQ multiplex PCR; TCRdb's version includes in-frame clones alone and lacks a portion of them. The data show 170,000 or so clones, around 77% seen once. Sequencing was performed on PBMCs. The origin of the receptors is a man between 60 and 70 years old in good health and CMV-seronegative. CDR3s include the opening cysteine and the closing phenylalanine or tryptophan. D genes are given only for firm matches. Clone size is stated in some rows and not others, as once, few, many or a class when expanded.

J: TRBJ1-5; V: TRBV19; D: .; size: .; CDR3: CASSIEPGAGNQPQHF; DNA: TGTGCCAGTAGTATAGAGCCAGGGGCGGGCAATCAGCCCCAGCATTTT
J: TRBJ1-2; V: TRBV10-3; D: TRBD1; size: .; CDR3: CAIARQGDVYGYTF; DNA: TGTGCCATCGCTAGACAGGGAGATGTCTATGGCTACACCTTC
J: TRBJ1-1; V: TRBV5-4; D: TRBD1; size: .; CDR3: CASSYRDRNTEAFF; DNA: TGTGCCAGCAGTTACCGGGACAGGAACACTGAAGCTTTCTTT
J: TRBJ1-2; V: TRBV29-1; D: TRBD1; size: few; CDR3: CSVQYRGRANYGYTF; DNA: TGCAGCGTACAATACAGGGGGCGTGCGAACTATGGCTACACCTTC
J: TRBJ1-4; V: TRBV5-1; D: TRBD1; size: .; CDR3: CASRALGGTGEKLFF; DNA: TGCGCCAGCAGAGCCCTAGGGGGCACGGGTGAAAAACTGTTTTTT
J: TRBJ2-1; V: TRBV4-2; D: .; size: .; CDR3: CASSPVEAGLSYNEQFF; DNA: TGTGCCAGCAGCCCGGTGGAGGCGGGACTCTCCTACAATGAGCAGTTCTTC
J: TRBJ1-1; V: TRBV5-1; D: TRBD1; size: few; CDR3: CASSSLPQGAVGAFF; DNA: TGCGCCAGCAGTTCCCTGCCACAGGGGGCAGTGGGAGCTTTCTTT
J: TRBJ2-1; V: TRBV10-3; D: TRBD2; size: .; CDR3: CAISESGGGADNEQFF; DNA: TGTGCCATCAGTGAGTCCGGCGGGGGGGCCGACAATGAGCAGTTCTTC
J: TRBJ1-1; V: TRBV5-1; D: TRBD1; size: few; CDR3: CASSPQGAGTEAFF; DNA: TGCGCCAGCAGCCCACAGGGGGCAGGGACTGAAGCTTTCTTT
J: TRBJ2-2; V: TRBV5-4; D: .; size: .; CDR3: CASSLAGDRRGELFF; DNA: TGTGCCAGCAGCTTGGCGGGGGATAGGCGCGGGGAGCTGTTTTTT
J: TRBJ1-2; V: TRBV2; D: .; size: .; CDR3: CASSQISPVYGYTF; DNA: TGTGCCAGCAGTCAAATATCCCCGGTCTATGGCTACACCTTC
J: TRBJ2-7; V: TRBV6-4; D: TRBD1; size: .; CDR3: CATLTRQGLYEQYF; DNA: TGTGCCACCCTGACCCGACAGGGATTGTACGAGCAGTACTTC
J: TRBJ2-2; V: TRBV6-4; D: .; size: .; CDR3: CASRTEQGTGELFF; DNA: TGTGCCAGCAGGACGGAACAGGGCACCGGGGAGCTGTTTTTT
J: TRBJ2-1; V: TRBV4-1; D: .; size: few; CDR3: CASRGTGFAYNEQFF; DNA: TGCGCCAGCCGGGGGACGGGTTTCGCCTACAATGAGCAGTTCTTC
J: TRBJ1-1; V: TRBV6-6; D: TRBD1; size: few; CDR3: CASSYSPGGTEAFF; DNA: TGTGCCAGCAGTTACTCGCCAGGGGGCACTGAAGCTTTCTTT
J: TRBJ2-7; V: TRBV2; D: .; size: few; CDR3: CASKTIAVAYEQYF; DNA: TGTGCCAGCAAGACTATAGCGGTAGCCTACGAGCAGTACTTC
J: TRBJ2-7; V: TRBV18; D: TRBD1; size: .; CDR3: CASSPLGTGGVISYEQYF; DNA: TGTGCCAGCTCACCACTAGGGACAGGGGGCGTTATTTCCTACGAGCAGTACTTC
J: TRBJ2-3; V: TRBV18; D: TRBD1; size: .; CDR3: CASSPDRGQYNTDTQYF; DNA: TGTGCCAGCTCACCCGACAGGGGGCAGTACAACACAGATACGCAGTATTTT
J: TRBJ2-5; V: TRBV5-1; D: .; size: .; CDR3: CASSLSGVNQETQYF; DNA: TGCGCCAGCAGCTTGAGCGGAGTAAACCAAGAGACCCAGTACTTC
J: TRBJ2-1; V: TRBV19; D: TRBD1; size: once; CDR3: CASSIGRTGGYPYNEQFF; DNA: TGTGCCAGTAGTATAGGTAGAACAGGGGGTTACCCATACAATGAGCAGTTCTTC
J: TRBJ2-3; V: TRBV9; D: TRBD2; size: .; CDR3: CASSVALAGGPDTQYF; DNA: TGTGCCAGCAGCGTAGCACTAGCGGGGGGGCCGGATACGCAGTATTTT
J: TRBJ2-3; V: TRBV6-5; D: .; size: .; CDR3: CASSRGLSTDTQYF; DNA: TGTGCCAGCAGCCGGGGACTCTCCACAGATACGCAGTATTTT
J: TRBJ2-1; V: TRBV30; D: TRBD2; size: .; CDR3: CAWRAGSYNEQFF; DNA: TGTGCCTGGAGAGCGGGGTCCTACAATGAGCAGTTCTTC
J: TRBJ2-1; V: TRBV7-8; D: .; size: .; CDR3: CASSYPRNEQFF; DNA: TGTGCCAGCAGCTACCCTAGAAATGAGCAGTTCTTC
J: TRBJ2-7; V: TRBV5-1; D: TRBD1; size: few; CDR3: CASSLAGGRNEQYF; DNA: TGCGCCAGCAGCTTGGCAGGGGGCAGGAACGAGCAGTACTTC
J: TRBJ2-1; V: TRBV7-2; D: TRBD2; size: .; CDR3: CASSLASGFYNEQFF; DNA: TGTGCCAGCAGCTTAGCTAGCGGGTTCTACAATGAGCAGTTCTTC
J: TRBJ2-1; V: TRBV4-3; D: TRBD2; size: many; CDR3: CASSPLAGVGDEQFF; DNA: TGCGCCAGCAGCCCTCTAGCGGGAGTAGGAGATGAGCAGTTCTTC
J: TRBJ2-1; V: TRBV5-4; D: .; size: .; CDR3: CASSLVLGSDNEQFF; DNA: TGTGCCAGCAGCTTGGTTTTGGGCAGTGACAATGAGCAGTTCTTC
J: TRBJ2-3; V: TRBV10-3; D: TRBD2; size: .; CDR3: CAISEVAGKITDTQYF; DNA: TGTGCCATCAGTGAGGTAGCGGGGAAGATCACAGATACGCAGTATTTT
J: TRBJ1-1; V: TRBV9; D: TRBD1; size: .; CDR3: CASSPTSGTVTNTEAFF; DNA: TGTGCCAGCAGCCCTACGTCTGGGACAGTGACGAACACTGAAGCTTTCTTT
J: TRBJ2-2; V: TRBV19; D: .; size: once; CDR3: CASSIGGPGELFF; DNA: TGTGCCAGTAGTATAGGGGGGCCCGGGGAGCTGTTTTTT
J: TRBJ1-2; V: TRBV29-1; D: .; size: .; CDR3: CSVQDPDYGYTF; DNA: TGCAGCGTCCAGGATCCTGACTATGGCTACACCTTC
J: TRBJ2-3; V: TRBV19; D: TRBD2; size: .; CDR3: CASSRDYTDTQYF; DNA: TGTGCCAGTAGTAGGGACTACACAGATACGCAGTATTTT
J: TRBJ1-4; V: TRBV6-6; D: TRBD1; size: .; CDR3: CASRVGQGVGKLFF; DNA: TGTGCCAGCCGGGTGGGACAGGGTGTCGGAAAACTGTTTTTT
J: TRBJ2-5; V: TRBV5-1; D: TRBD1; size: .; CDR3: CASSVDRGLGQTQYF; DNA: TGCGCCAGCAGCGTCGACAGGGGGCTAGGTCAGACCCAGTACTTC
J: TRBJ2-5; V: TRBV30; D: .; size: .; CDR3: CAWSVGMSGIQYF; DNA: TGTGCCTGGAGCGTGGGGATGTCGGGGATCCAGTACTTC
J: TRBJ1-2; V: TRBV7-2; D: TRBD1; size: .; CDR3: CASSSMWDRDAYGYPF; DNA: TGTGCCAGCAGCTCAATGTGGGACAGGGACGCTTATGGCTACCCCTTC
J: TRBJ2-3; V: TRBV18; D: .; size: .; CDR3: CASSPQTASTDTQYF; DNA: TGTGCCAGCTCGCCTCAGACAGCGAGCACAGATACGCAGTATTTT
J: TRBJ2-7; V: TRBV4-3; D: TRBD1; size: .; CDR3: CASSQEGQGAYEQYF; DNA: TGCGCCAGCAGCCAAGAGGGACAGGGGGCCTACGAGCAGTACTTC
J: TRBJ2-2; V: TRBV7-2; D: TRBD2; size: .; CDR3: CASSANLAGVTGELFF; DNA: TGTGCCAGCAGCGCCAATCTAGCGGGAGTAACCGGGGAGCTGTTTTTT
J: TRBJ2-3; V: TRBV4-2; D: TRBD1; size: .; CDR3: CASSQDYRGRTGTDTQYF; DNA: TGTGCCAGCAGCCAGGATTACAGGGGGCGAACGGGCACAGATACGCAGTATTTT
J: TRBJ1-5; V: TRBV19; D: .; size: .; CDR3: CASTAWGTINQPQHF; DNA: TGTGCCAGTACCGCCTGGGGGACAATCAATCAGCCCCAGCATTTT
J: TRBJ2-3; V: TRBV10-1; D: .; size: .; CDR3: CASTEVGRGSGDTQYF; DNA: TGCGCCAGCACGGAGGTCGGTAGGGGTAGCGGAGATACGCAGTATTTT
J: TRBJ2-2; V: TRBV11-1; D: TRBD2; size: once; CDR3: CASAKGEGSGELFF; DNA: TGTGCCAGCGCCAAAGGGGAGGGGTCCGGGGAGCTGTTTTTT
J: TRBJ2-3; V: TRBV27; D: TRBD1; size: once; CDR3: CASSLDRVSSSTDTQYF; DNA: TGTGCCAGCAGTTTAGACAGGGTGTCCTCTAGCACAGATACGCAGTATTTT
J: TRBJ2-5; V: TRBV5-1; D: TRBD2; size: once; CDR3: CASSPLLAGAALGETQYF; DNA: TGCGCCAGCAGCCCGCTTTTAGCGGGGGCCGCTCTTGGGGAGACCCAGTACTTC
J: TRBJ1-5; V: TRBV27; D: TRBD1; size: .; CDR3: CASSSKDRGPDQPQHF; DNA: TGTGCCAGCAGTTCTAAAGACAGGGGGCCCGATCAGCCCCAGCATTTT